This TCR beta chain was sequenced during a study of T cell responses to AZD1222 COVID-19 vaccine. Whole-study results and caveats: Only a handful of AZD1222 recipients tested seropositive at baseline.

The data were produced by immunoSEQ multiplex PCR, yet TCRdb's version contains in-frame clones alone and is incomplete. The sample gives 100,000 to 140,000 clones, around 90% of which show up once; around 4.4% is in the top ten. The CDR3 covers 14 residues. CDR1 MNHEY and CDR2 SMNVEV come from the germline V gene (reference sequence). Trimming left V 2 bases short and J 0 bases short, with 5 bases between. Worth noting for this clone: The antigen remains unidentified.

The sequences come from peripheral blood, collected on day 0 of AZD1222 vaccination. The chain recombines TRBV27 with TRBJ1-5; D remains unclear. The origin of this receptor is an adult in good health. DNA of the CDR3: TGTGCCAGCAGTTTAGGACCTAGCAATCAGCCCCAGCATTTT. Translated: CASSLGPSNQPQHF.